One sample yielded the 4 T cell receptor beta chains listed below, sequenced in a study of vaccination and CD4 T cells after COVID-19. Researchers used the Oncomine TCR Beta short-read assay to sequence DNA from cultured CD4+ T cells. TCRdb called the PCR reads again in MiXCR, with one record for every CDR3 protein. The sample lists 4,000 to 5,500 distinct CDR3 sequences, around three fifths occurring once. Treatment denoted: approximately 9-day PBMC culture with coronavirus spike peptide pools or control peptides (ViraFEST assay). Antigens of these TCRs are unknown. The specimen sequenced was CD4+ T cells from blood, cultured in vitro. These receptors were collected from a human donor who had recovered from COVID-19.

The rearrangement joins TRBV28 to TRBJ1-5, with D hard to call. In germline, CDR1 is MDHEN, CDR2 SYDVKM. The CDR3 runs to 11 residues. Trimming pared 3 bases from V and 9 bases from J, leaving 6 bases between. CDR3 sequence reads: CASSLVGPQHF. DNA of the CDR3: TGTGCCAGCAGTTTGGTAGGGCCCCAGCATTTT. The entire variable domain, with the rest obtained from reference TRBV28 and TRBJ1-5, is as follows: DVKVTQSSRYLVKRTGEKVFLECVQDMDHENMFWYRQDPGLGLRLIYFSYDVKMKEKGDIPEGYSVSREKKERFSLILESASTNQTSMYLCASSLVGPQHFGDGTRLSIL.

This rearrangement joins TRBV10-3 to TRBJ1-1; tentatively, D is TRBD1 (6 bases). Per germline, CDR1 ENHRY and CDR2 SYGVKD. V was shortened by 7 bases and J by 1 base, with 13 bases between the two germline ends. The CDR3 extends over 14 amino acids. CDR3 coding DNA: TGTGCCATCACTGTAGGGGGACAGAACACTGAAGCTTTCTTT. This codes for CAITVGGQNTEAFF.

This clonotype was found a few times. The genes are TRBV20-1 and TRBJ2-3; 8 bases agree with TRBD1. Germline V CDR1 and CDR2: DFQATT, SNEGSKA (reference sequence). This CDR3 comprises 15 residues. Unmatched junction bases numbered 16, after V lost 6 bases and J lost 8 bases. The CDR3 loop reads CSAQTGDSPDGTQYF. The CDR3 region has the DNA TGCAGTGCACAGACAGGGGACTCCCCGGATGGTACGCAGTATTTT.

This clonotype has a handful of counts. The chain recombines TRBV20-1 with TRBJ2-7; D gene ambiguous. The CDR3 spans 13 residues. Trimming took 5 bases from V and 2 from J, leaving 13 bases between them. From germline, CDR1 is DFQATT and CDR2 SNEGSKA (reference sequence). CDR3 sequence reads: CSAQGPAAYEQYF. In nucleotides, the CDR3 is TGCAGTGCTCAAGGCCCTGCTGCCTACGAGCAGTACTTC.